The 12 T cell receptor beta chains below were found in one sample sequenced in a study of regulatory T cells in long-lasting Graves disease. Arm-PCR of CDR3 regions and iRepertoire HTBI primers were used to build TCR beta libraries. TCRdb analysed the multiplex PCR reads with MiXCR anew, one entry per CDR3 protein. This sample has 370,000 or so distinct CDR3 sequences, with 15% to 20% found just once. Time point indicated: newly diagnosed GD, antithyroid drugs for less than 3 months. RNA isolated from PBMCs was used to make the TCR library. These records were also assigned to another study, of T cells in Graves' hyperthyroidism and ophthalmopathy.

The sample was peripheral blood mononuclear cells (PBMCs), taken at new diagnosis, from a patient treated with antithyroid drugs. The receptors were gathered from a woman in her late teens or twenties with Graves disease.

This sequence joins TRBV3-1 and TRBJ2-5, with 16 bases matching TRBD2. With 2 bases clipped from V and 5 bases from J, the junction kept 5 bases outside the gene matches. Germline V gives CDR1 LGHDT, CDR2 YNNKEL (reference sequence). The CDR3 length is 17 residues. CDR3 bases: TGTGCCAGCAGCCAATCACCGGGACTAGCGGGAGGGGAGACCCAGTACTTC. Protein product: CASSQSPGLAGGETQYF.

The CDR3 loop reads CASSQGTDPTGELFF. The CDR3, as DNA: TGCGCCAGCAGCCAGGGGACAGACCCCACCGGGGAGCTGTTTTTT. The gene calls are TRBV4-1 and TRBJ2-2; 7 bases match TRBD1. V lost 3 bases to trimming and J lost 4 bases; unmatched junction nucleotides: 5. This CDR3 contains 15 residues. The germline V gene encodes CDR1 MGHRA and CDR2 YSYEKL.

The J gene is TRBJ2-2, the V gene TRBV6-1, with D unclear. V lost 7 bases, J lost 8 bases, and 17 bases lay in between. Germline loops: CDR1 MNHNS, CDR2 SASEGT. This CDR3 comprises 14 residues. The CDR3 sequence: CASTLGPQEGELFF. The CDR3 nucleotides read TGTGCCAGCACCCTGGGTCCTCAGGAGGGGGAGCTGTTTTTT.

This clonotype has a handful of counts. It differs at one base from a far larger clone, so likely a read error. The DNA for the CDR3 is TGTGCCAGCAGCCAAGTCTCGAACACCGGGGAGCTGTTTTTT. This codes for CASSQVSNTGELFF. The chain combines TRBV3-1 with TRBJ2-2; D remains ambiguous. CDR1 and CDR2 from the germline V gene are LGHDT and YNNKEL (reference sequence). The CDR3 length is 14 residues. V lost 1 base, J lost 0 bases, and 3 bases lay in between.

The chain joins TRBV9 to TRBJ2-7; 8 bases line up with TRBD2. The CDR3 runs to 15 residues. Germline CDR1 and CDR2: SGDLS and YYNGEE. The trim removed 1 base at V and 4 bases at J, leaving 7 bases unmatched. For the CDR3, the DNA is TGTGCCAGCAGCGTACATTTCGGGGGGGCGTACGAGCAGTACTTC. It translates to CASSVHFGGAYEQYF.

The CDR3 loop reads CASSSLGWETQYF. CDR3 in DNA: TGTGCCAGCAGCTCCTTGGGTTGGGAGACCCAGTACTTC. The chain couples TRBV7-3 to TRBJ2-5; D not certain. The germline CDR1 and CDR2 sequences are SGHTA and FQGTGA. The CDR3 has 13 residues. V lost 4 bases to trimming and J lost 5 bases, with 11 bases between them.

This clonotype was counted many times. V gene TRBV29-1 combines with J gene TRBJ2-7; D gene uncertain. Trimming shortened V by 7 bases and J by 6 bases, and 19 bases separated the two germline ends. The CDR3 runs to 13 residues. From germline, CDR1 is SQVTM and CDR2 ANQGSEA. CDR3 sequence (DNA): TGCAGCGCTACCCTTTCTCTCCCTTTCGAGCAGTACTTC. This translates into CSATLSLPFEQYF.

This clonotype was seen at least ten times. This rearrangement joins TRBV6-1 to TRBJ2-3, with TRBD2 identical over 14 bases. The germline gives CDR1 MNHNS, CDR2 SASEGT. Trimming removed 3 bases from V and 4 bases from J; junction bases left unmatched: 3. The CDR3 totals 16 residues. DNA for the CDR3: TGTGCCAGCAGTGACTCGACTAGCGGGGGGGCAGATACGCAGTATTTT. Translation: CASSDSTSGGADTQYF.

This clonotype was observed many times. The CDR3 loop reads CASSASGFYQETQYF. Here the CDR3 DNA reads TGTGCCAGCAGCGCTAGCGGTTTCTACCAAGAGACCCAGTACTTC. The genes are TRBV9 and TRBJ2-5; 7 bases align to TRBD2. CDR1 SGDLS and CDR2 YYNGEE come from the germline V gene. Trimming at V came to 3 bases and at J to 0 bases, leaving 5 bases not matched to a gene. CDR3 length: 15 residues.

As regards this clonotype: Given a much more abundant clone one base away, this may be a read error. The rearrangement links TRBV13 to TRBJ2-7, with 8 nucleotides matching TRBD1. The CDR3 totals 12 residues. Germline V gene data show CDR1 as PRHDT and CDR2 as FYEKMQ (reference sequence). The chain's CDR3 is CTSSYDQGASDF. As DNA, the CDR3 is TGTACCAGCAGTTACGATCAGGGGGCTTCGGACTTC.

This clonotype was recorded many times. The V call is TRBV20-1, the J call TRBJ2-3, with D maybe TRBD2 (7 bases). V was pared by 5 bases and J by 3 bases, with 18 bases between. Germline V gives CDR1 DFQATT, CDR2 SNEGSKA (reference sequence). The CDR3 loop spans 15 amino acids. The CDR3 sequence is CSAGDNREGTDTQYF. The CDR3 region has the DNA TGCAGTGCTGGGGACAACAGGGAGGGTACAGATACGCAGTATTTT.

The chain carries TRBV10-2 and TRBJ2-7, with D uncertain. V shed 2 bases and J shed 1 base, with 6 bases lying between them. The V gene's germline CDR1 is WSHSY and CDR2 SAAADI. The CDR3 contains 13 residues. The CDR3 here is CASSELDSYEQYF. The CDR3 bases are TGCGCCAGCAGTGAGCTGGATTCCTACGAGCAGTACTTC.